Shown below are 23 T cell receptor beta chains from a single sample sequenced in a study of graft-versus-host responses after intestinal transplantation. These receptors are not linked to any known antigen. Clones were sequenced by immunoSEQ multiplex PCR, and TCRdb holds only the in-frame ones, with some missing. The top ten clones hold roughly 1% of a sample with some 110,000 clones, about 92% of them seen once. The sample in question was unstimulated CD8+ T cells sorted from spleen or lymph node cells, obtained before transplant. The receptors stem from a human donor who was the organ donor for an intestinal transplant.

The gene calls are TRBV5-1 and TRBJ2-7; D not certain. This CDR3 has 16 residues. The V and J ends lost 3 bases and 5 bases respectively, with 21 bases between them. The germline gives CDR1 SGHRS, CDR2 YFSETQ. The CDR3 is CASSSPLGGASDEQYF. Written as DNA, the CDR3 is TGCGCCAGCAGCTCCCCCCTCGGTGGCGCTAGTGACGAGCAGTACTTC.

The rearrangement joins TRBV4-2 to TRBJ2-2; D not resolved. Between the trimmed V and J ends, which lost 1 base and 0 bases, there was a span of 12 bases. CDR1 is LGHNA, CDR2 YNFKEQ, per germline. The CDR3 runs 17 residues. The CDR3 DNA reads as TGTGCCAGCAGCCAAGTCCCCCCACAGCCGAACACCGGGGAGCTGTTTTTT. Protein sequence: CASSQVPPQPNTGELFF.

The rearrangement links TRBV27 to TRBJ1-3; D is undetermined. Germline V gene data show CDR1 as MNHEY and CDR2 as SMNVEV (reference sequence). This CDR3 spans 11 amino acids. V was clipped by 3 bases and J by 4 bases, with 1 base between them. CDR3 in DNA: TGTGCCAGCAGTTTCGGAAACACCATATATTTT. Protein sequence: CASSFGNTIYF.

The V gene is TRBV4-1, the J gene TRBJ1-5; D not resolved. The length of the CDR3 is 14 residues. The germline V gene encodes CDR1 MGHRA and CDR2 YSYEKL. The V gene lost 2 bases and the J gene lost 6 bases, with 11 bases spanning the gap. CDR3 amino acids: CASSQSLGSQPQHF. CDR3 DNA sequence: TGCGCCAGCAGCCAATCCCTTGGGAGTCAGCCCCAGCATTTT.

J is TRBJ1-5 and V is TRBV19, with 7 bases lining up with TRBD1. The CDR3 consists of 13 residues. Germline V gene sequence: CDR1 LNHDA, CDR2 SQIVND (reference sequence). V gave up 5 bases and J gave up 6 bases; unmatched junction bases: 4. Here the CDR3 DNA reads TGTGCCAGTAGTGAGGGGGCCCTTCAGCCCCAGCATTTT. Translation gives CASSEGALQPQHF.

The V call is TRBV29-1, the J call TRBJ2-1; tentatively, D is TRBD1 or TRBD2 (5 bases each). The germline gives CDR1 SQVTM, CDR2 ANQGSEA. The CDR3 extends over 11 amino acids. Deletions cut 5 bases from V and 6 bases from J, with 8 bases between. The CDR3 DNA reads as TGCAGCGTTAAGAGGGGCAATGAGCAGTTCTTC. This gives the protein CSVKRGNEQFF.

V and J are TRBV13 and TRBJ2-7; TRBD1 matches at 9 bases. The CDR3 sequence is 15 residues long. Germline CDR1 PRHDT, CDR2 FYEKMQ (reference sequence). J was trimmed by 5 bases and V by 5 bases; bases with no gene match: 10. CDR3 sequence: CASSAEQGARNEQYF. CDR3 sequence (DNA): TGTGCCAGCAGCGCAGAACAGGGGGCCCGTAACGAGCAGTACTTC.

This clone was seen only once. The chain is built from TRBV2 and TRBJ2-2; no reliable D call. Germline V CDR1 and CDR2: SNHLY, FYNNEI. The CDR3 sequence is 12 residues long. Trimming stripped 6 bases from V and 4 bases from J, with 6 bases between. In DNA form, the CDR3 reads TGTGCCAGCAGGTACATCACCGGGGAGCTGTTTTTT. Residues: CASRYITGELFF.

The genes are TRBV27 and TRBJ2-1; D is uncertain. Germline loops: CDR1 MNHEY, CDR2 SMNVEV (reference sequence). V dropped 0 bases and J dropped 6 bases, with 6 bases sitting between them. There are 13 residues in the CDR3. The CDR3 loop reads CASSLSAGNEQFF. The CDR3 nucleotides are TGTGCCAGCAGTTTATCAGCTGGCAATGAGCAGTTCTTC.

The chain recombines TRBV30 with TRBJ2-5, with D unclear. The V gene lost 0 bases and the J gene lost 2 bases, with 13 bases spanning the gap. Germline values: CDR1 GTSNPN, CDR2 SVGIG (reference sequence). The CDR3 sequence is 15 residues long. CDR3 nucleotides: TGTGCCTGGAGTGTAAAGGTCGGACCACAAGAGACCCAGTACTTC. Translation gives CAWSVKVGPQETQYF.

V and J are TRBV4-3 and TRBJ1-1; D uncertain. This CDR3 comprises 15 residues. In germline, CDR1 is LGHNA, CDR2 YSLEER. The germline V and J ends were trimmed by 0 bases and 3 bases, with 11 bases remaining between them. The CDR3 nucleotides read TGCGCCAGCAGCCAAGAGCCGGGTACGGACACTGAAGCTTTCTTT. Protein product: CASSQEPGTDTEAFF.

The CDR3 DNA follows: TGCGCCAGCAGCCAAGGGGAGGAGTCCTACGAGCAGTACTTC. Its protein product is CASSQGEESYEQYF. This rearrangement joins TRBV4-1 to TRBJ2-5, with D possibly matching TRBD2 (6 bases). The DNA matches TRBJ2-7 better at its end, which makes the J call doubtful. CDR1 is MGHRA and CDR2 is YSYEKL in the germline V gene. The CDR3 has 14 residues.

CDR3 amino acids: CASSIDPNTEAFF. The CDR3 nucleotides read TGTGCCAGTAGTATAGACCCGAACACTGAAGCTTTCTTT. The rearrangement joins TRBV19 to TRBJ1-1, with D hard to call. CDR3 length: 13 residues. In germline, CDR1 is LNHDA, CDR2 SQIVND (reference sequence). The V gene lost 0 bases and the J gene lost 1 base, with 3 bases spanning the gap.

J is TRBJ1-1 and V is TRBV20-1; no definite D call. This CDR3 has 10 amino acids. Germline lookup yields CDR1 DFQATT and CDR2 SNEGSKA (reference sequence). Between the trimmed V and J ends, which lost 4 bases and 6 bases, there was a span of 6 bases. The CDR3 protein is CSATTSEAFF. CDR3 coding DNA: TGCAGTGCTACTACCTCTGAAGCTTTCTTT.

A note on this clone: The junction and the germline gene differ at one end; a read error may be behind it. The V and J genes are TRBV5-1 and TRBJ2-1, with TRBD2 identical over 7 bases. CDR3 length: 14 amino acids. The germline V gene encodes CDR1 SGHRS and CDR2 YFSETQ. The CDR3 bases are TGCGCCAGCAGCTTGGCACTCTCCGGGCGGGAGCTGTTCTTC. Translation gives CASSLALSGRELFF.

CDR3 region: CASRLWDSTDTQYF. Here the CDR3 DNA reads TGTGCCAGCAGACTTTGGGACAGCACAGATACGCAGTATTTT. This chain connects TRBV6-5 to TRBJ2-3; D may be TRBD1 or TRBD2 (5 bases each). V shed 6 bases and J shed 0 bases, with 10 bases lying between them. Per the germline V gene, CDR1 is MNHEY and CDR2 is SVGAGI. This CDR3 is built from 14 residues.

V usage is TRBV9 and J usage is TRBJ2-3, with D unclear. The V and J ends lost 0 bases and 2 bases respectively, with 10 bases between them. The CDR3 has 15 residues. Germline lookup yields CDR1 SGDLS and CDR2 YYNGEE. CDR3 bases: TGTGCCAGCAGCGTAGTACAGCAGTCCACAGATACGCAGTATTTT. This codes for CASSVVQQSTDTQYF.

The chain combines TRBV9 with TRBJ2-1; D remains ambiguous. This CDR3 has 13 residues. Germline lookup yields CDR1 SGDLS and CDR2 YYNGEE. V dropped 3 bases and J dropped 7 bases, with 11 bases sitting between them. The CDR3 DNA reads as TGTGCCAGCAGCGCGACCGACTGGAATGAGCAGTTCTTC. Residues: CASSATDWNEQFF.

The chain couples TRBV5-1 to TRBJ2-3, with TRBD2 matching over 9 bases. Unmatched junction bases numbered 5, after V lost 1 base and J lost 2 bases. Germline values: CDR1 SGHRS, CDR2 YFSETQ. The CDR3 is 16 amino acids. This chain's CDR3 is CASSLRGRVFTDTQYF. CDR3 coding DNA: TGCGCCAGCAGCTTGCGCGGGAGGGTATTCACAGATACGCAGTATTTT.

J is TRBJ2-4 and V is TRBV7-8; 14 bases are a match to TRBD2. CDR1 is SGHVS and CDR2 is FQNEAQ in the germline V gene. The CDR3 runs 20 residues. The ends lost 1 base at V and 2 bases at J; junction bases unmatched: 10. CDR3 sequence: CASSLGYGTSGSKSKNIQYF. DNA of the CDR3: TGTGCCAGCAGCTTAGGTTACGGGACTAGCGGGAGCAAATCCAAAAACATTCAGTACTTC.

This chain joins TRBV4-1 and TRBJ2-1; D is possibly TRBD1 or TRBD2 (5 bases each). The CDR3 covers 17 residues. Germline lookup yields CDR1 MGHRA and CDR2 YSYEKL. Trimming removed 4 bases at V and 6 bases at J, with 22 bases between. CDR3: CASSLLPGPVWFNEQFF. In nucleotides, the CDR3 is TGCGCCAGCAGCCTACTGCCGGGGCCGGTTTGGTTCAATGAGCAGTTCTTC.

The V call is TRBV9, the J call TRBJ2-7; D is uncertain. The length of the CDR3 is 14 residues. V was clipped by 0 bases and J by 1 base, with 8 bases between them. Germline V gene data show CDR1 as SGDLS and CDR2 as YYNGEE. CDR3 nucleotides: TGTGCCAGCAGCGTAGGTCAGAATTCCTACGAGCAGTACTTC. Its translation is CASSVGQNSYEQYF.

V is TRBV19 and J is TRBJ1-3, with D possibly being TRBD1 (6 bases). With 3 bases removed from V and 1 base from J, the gap between germline ends came to 16 bases. The CDR3 length is 17 residues. Looked up from germline, CDR1 is LNHDA and CDR2 is SQIVND (reference sequence). CDR3 bases: TGTGCCAGTAGTATTAGGCGGGGGCCTCCGTCTGGAAACACCATATATTTT. The encoded protein is CASSIRRGPPSGNTIYF.